What follows are 31 T cell receptor beta chains derived from one specimen sequenced in a study of STAT3 mutations in large granular lymphocyte leukemia. Their cognate antigens are unknown. The table came from immunoSEQ multiplex PCR; TCRdb's copy has only in-frame clones and leaves some out. The table records under 25,000 clones, roughly 90% of them present only once. General study results and limits: At least one immunodominant TCR beta clonotype appeared in every T-cell large granular lymphocyte leukemia patient.

The sequenced sample was peripheral blood mononuclear cells. The receptors stem from a man aged 60 to 69 with T-cell large granular lymphocyte leukemia. Some clones in this sample may be carry-over from other donors' samples.

The chain uses TRBV10-3 and TRBJ2-7, with a possible D match to TRBD1 (5 bases). Germline V gene lookup returns CDR1 ENHRY and CDR2 SYGVKD. The V end was cut by 2 bases, the J end by 13 bases, with 21 bases between. The CDR3 length is 14 residues. This CDR3 is CAISETNTVLGPYF. The CDR3 nucleotides read TGTGCCATCAGTGAGACGAACACCGTCCTGGGGCCCTACTTC.

The chain combines TRBV2 with TRBJ2-7; TRBD2 might be the D (6 bases). The CDR3 extends over 13 amino acids. Germline-derived CDR1 and CDR2 are SNHLY and FYNNEI. The ends were cut back, 6 bases at V and 4 bases at J, with 13 bases in the middle. The CDR3 nucleotides read TGTGCCAGCAGGGACGGGACTGGGTACGAGCAGTACTTC. It encodes CASRDGTGYEQYF.

The CDR3 is CASSIGAAQRETQYF. CDR3 in DNA: TGTGCCAGTAGTATTGGGGCAGCCCAACGGGAGACCCAGTACTTC. The chain joins TRBV19 to TRBJ2-5; D possibly corresponds to TRBD1 (5 bases). The CDR3 contains 15 residues. Trimming removed 3 bases from V and 5 bases from J, with 16 bases in between. CDR1 is LNHDA and CDR2 is SQIVND in the germline V gene (reference sequence).

This clone occurred once. The chain joins TRBV4-1 to TRBJ2-1; tentative D call: TRBD1 (7 bases). The V end lost 1 base, the J end lost 7 bases, and 14 bases lay between the germline ends. The CDR3 is 15 residues long. Germline CDR1 reads MGHRA; CDR2 reads YSYEKL. CDR3 nucleotides: TGCGCCAGCAGCCAAGGGGGGCAGGGGGGAAATGAGCAGTTCTTC. Encoded protein: CASSQGGQGGNEQFF.

V is TRBV5-1 and J is TRBJ2-3; 14 nucleotides align to TRBD2. Germline lookup yields CDR1 SGHRS and CDR2 YFSETQ. The trim removed 4 bases at V and 3 bases at J, leaving 4 bases unmatched. CDR3 length: 16 amino acids. The CDR3 loop is CASSNGTSGSTDTQYF. CDR3 bases: TGCGCCAGCAGCAACGGGACTAGCGGGAGTACAGATACGCAGTATTTT. The full variable domain, in which reference TRBV5-1 and TRBJ2-3 provide the parts outside the CDR3, is KAGVTQTPRYLIKTRGQQVTLSCSPISGHRSVSWYQQTPGQGLQFLFEYFSETQRNKGNFPGRFSGRQFSNSRSEMNVSTLELGDSALYLCASSNGTSGSTDTQYFGPGTRLTVL.

The chain has TRBV2 and TRBJ1-6, with D perhaps matching TRBD1 (5 bases). CDR1 and CDR2 from the germline V gene are SNHLY and FYNNEI. Trimming pared 7 bases from V and 10 bases from J, leaving 17 bases between. The CDR3 covers 14 residues. CDR3 in amino acids: CASKGPGSESPLHF. CDR3 coding DNA: TGTGCCAGCAAAGGGCCAGGGAGTGAATCACCCCTCCACTTT. Combining the CDR3 with reference TRBV2 and TRBJ1-6 gives the whole variable domain EPEVTQTPSHQVTQMGQEVILRCVPISNHLYFYWYRQILGQKVEFLVSFYNNEISEKSEIFDDQFSVERPDGSNFTLKIRSTKLEDSAMYFCASKGPGSESPLHFGNGTRLTVT.

This chain connects TRBV7-2 to TRBJ2-1; 7 bases fit TRBD2. With 8 bases clipped from V and 5 bases from J, the junction kept 18 bases outside the gene matches. This CDR3 comprises 17 residues. Germline V gene data show CDR1 as SGHTA and CDR2 as FQGNSA. CDR3 nucleotide sequence: TGTGCCAGCGCCCCAGGGACTAACCCCTTCGGGGACAATGAGCAGTTCTTC. It is translated as CASAPGTNPFGDNEQFF.

V gene TRBV5-1 combines with J gene TRBJ2-6; no firm D call. V shed 3 bases and J shed 2 bases, with 9 bases lying between them. Germline V gene data show CDR1 as SGHRS and CDR2 as YFSETQ. This CDR3 contains 15 residues. DNA of the CDR3: TGCGCCAGCAGCTCCGGATTTACTGGGGCCAACGTCCTGACTTTC. It translates to CASSSGFTGANVLTF. The full variable domain, in which reference TRBV5-1 and TRBJ2-6 provide the parts outside the CDR3, is KAGVTQTPRYLIKTRGQQVTLSCSPISGHRSVSWYQQTPGQGLQFLFEYFSETQRNKGNFPGRFSGRQFSNSRSEMNVSTLELGDSALYLCASSSGFTGANVLTFGAGSRLTVL.

The chain links TRBV6-1 to TRBJ2-7, with D unclear. V shed 3 bases and J shed 0 bases, with 12 bases lying between them. The CDR3 length is 15 residues. The V gene's germline CDR1 is MNHNS and CDR2 SASEGT. The CDR3 bases are TGTGCCAGCAGTGACCACTCACTGAGCTCCTACGAGCAGTACTTC. It is translated as CASSDHSLSSYEQYF.

The chain couples TRBV5-1 to TRBJ2-3; 8 nucleotides match TRBD2. Germline V gives CDR1 SGHRS, CDR2 YFSETQ. The CDR3 spans 14 residues. Trimming took 5 bases from V and 5 from J; bases not matched to a gene: 7. CDR3 DNA sequence: TGCGCCAGCAGATCCGGGAGGGGGGGAGATACGCAGTATTTT. It encodes CASRSGRGGDTQYF.

The rearrangement uses TRBV7-9 and TRBJ1-4; 9 bases are a match to TRBD1. From germline, CDR1 is SEHNR and CDR2 FQNEAQ (reference sequence). V trimming: 6 bases; J trimming: 8 bases; junction bases outside the gene matches: 10. This CDR3 is 15 amino acids long. The CDR3 spells CASSSGDRAGEKLFF. CDR3 in DNA: TGTGCCAGCAGTTCAGGGGACAGGGCGGGCGAAAAACTGTTTTTT.

The chain is built from TRBV5-4 and TRBJ2-7, with D perhaps TRBD1 (7 bases). Germline V gene sequence: CDR1 SGHNT, CDR2 YYREEE (reference sequence). V gave up 4 bases and J gave up 4 bases, with 15 bases separating them. The CDR3 sequence is 14 residues long. The CDR3 here is CASSVRRGQYEQYF. CDR3 sequence (DNA): TGTGCCAGCAGCGTGCGGAGGGGGCAATACGAGCAGTACTTC. Drawing the rest from reference TRBV5-4 and TRBJ2-7, the complete variable domain is ETGVTQSPTHLIKTRGQQVTLRCSSQSGHNTVSWYQQALGQGPQFIFQYYREEENGRGNFPPRFSGLQFPNYSSELNVNALELDDSALYLCASSVRRGQYEQYFGPGTRLTVT.

The CDR3 DNA reads TGCGCCAGCAGCCAAGTCAGGGGCCATAATTCACCCCTCCACTTT. This sequence encodes CASSQVRGHNSPLHF. The V call is TRBV4-3, the J call TRBJ1-6; D might be TRBD1 (6 bases). Between the trimmed V and J ends, which lost 1 base and 5 bases, there was a span of 9 bases. This CDR3 contains 15 residues. Germline CDR1 and CDR2: LGHNA and YSLEER.

V gene TRBV5-1 combines with J gene TRBJ1-5; perhaps TRBD1 as D (5 bases). The CDR3 consists of 14 residues. The germline V and J ends were trimmed by 8 bases and 5 bases, with 17 bases remaining between them. Germline V lookup: CDR1 SGHRS, CDR2 YFSETQ. The CDR3 spells CASSTGGGDQPQHF. CDR3 DNA: TGCGCCAGTTCTACGGGGGGAGGAGATCAGCCCCAGCATTTT.

The chain links TRBV2 to TRBJ2-3, with TRBD2 matching 10 bases. The CDR3 has 15 residues. Germline V lookup: CDR1 SNHLY, CDR2 FYNNEI. J was trimmed by 5 bases and V by 7 bases; bases with no gene match: 9. The CDR3 loop is CASTGAGGWRDTQYF. The DNA for the CDR3 is TGTGCCAGCACGGGAGCGGGAGGGTGGAGAGATACGCAGTATTTT.

The CDR3 DNA reads TGTGCCAGCAGTGTACCGGGTGCGGGAATTGTCGAGCAGTACTTC. It translates to CASSVPGAGIVEQYF. V and J are TRBV28 and TRBJ2-7; weak D call: TRBD2 (6 bases). The CDR3 is 15 residues long. V gave up 5 bases and J gave up 6 bases, with 20 bases separating them. Germline-derived CDR1 and CDR2 are MDHEN and SYDVKM.

This chain links TRBV5-4 with TRBJ1-2; maybe TRBD1 (5 bases). V gave up 0 bases and J gave up 6 bases, with 9 bases separating them. Germline V lookup: CDR1 SGHNT, CDR2 YYREEE (reference sequence). CDR3 length equals 13 residues. The CDR3 reads CASSLVAGNGYTF. CDR3 bases: TGTGCCAGCAGCTTGGTGGCAGGGAATGGCTACACCTTC.

The chain recombines TRBV2 with TRBJ1-1; D gene unclear. Germline V gives CDR1 SNHLY, CDR2 FYNNEI. This CDR3 is 14 amino acids long. V gave up 3 bases and J gave up 1 base, with 9 bases separating them. CDR3 protein: CASSEAGRNTEAFF. CDR3 bases: TGTGCCAGCAGTGAGGCAGGACGGAACACTGAAGCTTTCTTT.

A single count supports this clone. The chain is built from TRBV2 and TRBJ2-5, with TRBD1 identical over 12 bases. Germline V lookup: CDR1 SNHLY, CDR2 FYNNEI. Trimming cost V 8 bases and J 5 bases; bases outside gene matches: 12. This CDR3 has 16 amino acids. The CDR3 DNA sequence: TGTGCCAGCTTAAACTCCCGGGACAGGGGGCAGGAGACCCAGTACTTC. This gives the protein CASLNSRDRGQETQYF. Looking up the rest from reference TRBV2 and TRBJ2-5 gives the full variable domain: EPEVTQTPSHQVTQMGQEVILRCVPISNHLYFYWYRQILGQKVEFLVSFYNNEISEKSEIFDDQFSVERPDGSNFTLKIRSTKLEDSAMYFCASLNSRDRGQETQYFGPGTRLLVL.

This chain joins TRBV19 and TRBJ2-7; D is unclear. The CDR3 runs 12 residues. Per germline, CDR1 LNHDA and CDR2 SQIVND (reference sequence). Trimming stripped 5 bases from V and 6 bases from J, with 11 bases between. CDR3 coding DNA: TGTGCCAGTAGTCGCGACACGCGCGAGCAGTACTTC. The encoded protein is CASSRDTREQYF.

The rearrangement joins TRBV6-5 to TRBJ2-6, with unresolved D. The V and J ends lost 0 bases and 0 bases respectively, with 6 bases between them. The CDR3 length is 16 residues. CDR1 and CDR2 from the germline V gene are MNHEY and SVGAGI. The CDR3 protein is CASSYSMDSGANVLTF. CDR3 bases: TGTGCCAGCAGTTACTCGATGGACTCTGGGGCCAACGTCCTGACTTTC.

This chain connects TRBV13 to TRBJ2-1; tentatively, D is TRBD2 (6 bases). Germline V gene sequence: CDR1 PRHDT, CDR2 FYEKMQ (reference sequence). The ends were cut back, 2 bases at V and 9 bases at J, with 14 bases in the middle. This CDR3 spans 14 amino acids. Here the CDR3 DNA reads TGTGCCAGCAGCTTACTCGCGGGACGGGGTGAGCAGTTCTTC. Translated: CASSLLAGRGEQFF.

The chain links TRBV7-9 to TRBJ2-7, with D uncertain. Trimming cost V 1 base and J 3 bases, with 10 bases left between them. CDR1 is SEHNR, CDR2 FQNEAQ, per germline (reference sequence). The CDR3 totals 14 residues. CDR3: CASSLGSDIYEQYF. The CDR3 DNA reads TGTGCCAGCAGCTTAGGCTCTGATATCTACGAGCAGTACTTC. The full variable domain, its missing parts supplied by reference TRBV7-9 and TRBJ2-7, is DTGVSQNPRHKITKRGQNVTFRCDPISEHNRLYWYRQTLGQGPEFLTYFQNEAQLEKSRLLSDRFSAERPKGSFSTLEIQRTEQGDSAMYLCASSLGSDIYEQYFGPGTRLTVT.

The rearrangement links TRBV7-2 to TRBJ2-7; 10 nucleotides line up with TRBD2. V gave up 11 bases and J gave up 0 bases; unmatched junction bases: 7. This CDR3 has 14 amino acids. The V gene's germline CDR1 is SGHTA and CDR2 FQGNSA. The CDR3 sequence: CALGASGSSYEQYF. As DNA, the CDR3 is TGTGCCCTAGGGGCTAGCGGGAGCTCCTACGAGCAGTACTTC.

This clone was counted a single time. This chain links TRBV27 with TRBJ1-4, with D possibly TRBD1 on 6 matching bases. The germline V gene has CDR1 MNHEY and CDR2 SMNVEV (reference sequence). Deletions cut 8 bases from V and 8 bases from J, with 21 bases between. The CDR3 is made up of 15 amino acids. The CDR3 DNA sequence: TGTGCCAGCGGACTAAATACAGGGAGGAACGAAAAACTGTTTTTT. Amino acids: CASGLNTGRNEKLFF.

The chain recombines TRBV6-6 with TRBJ1-2; 9 bases agree with TRBD1. There are 15 residues in the CDR3. Germline V gene lookup returns CDR1 MNHNY and CDR2 SVGAGI (reference sequence). V lost 7 bases, J lost 0 bases, and 6 bases stayed unmatched. DNA of the CDR3: TGTGCCAGCAACCCCGGGACAGGGTCTAACTATGGCTACACCTTC. This translates into CASNPGTGSNYGYTF.

The chain carries TRBV29-1 and TRBJ2-1, with D possibly TRBD2 on 5 matching bases. Germline loops: CDR1 SQVTM, CDR2 ANQGSEA. Trimming removed 4 bases from V and 7 bases from J, with 11 bases in between. This CDR3 has 12 amino acids. The CDR3 is CSVGRSANEQFF. CDR3 bases: TGCAGCGTTGGCCGTAGCGCAAATGAGCAGTTCTTC.

The chain uses TRBV9 and TRBJ2-3; D possibly uses TRBD1 or TRBD2 (5 bases each). V was pared by 4 bases and J by 2 bases, with 14 bases between. CDR3 length equals 15 residues. The germline gives CDR1 SGDLS, CDR2 YYNGEE. The CDR3 region has the DNA TGTGCCAGCAGCACCCGGGACCGAACCACAGATACGCAGTATTTT. It codes for CASSTRDRTTDTQYF.

The chain joins TRBV10-2 to TRBJ2-3; possible D gene TRBD1, 5 bases. Germline lookup yields CDR1 WSHSY and CDR2 SAAADI. The CDR3 length is 15 residues. V was shortened by 3 bases and J by 3 bases, with 13 bases between the two germline ends. The chain's CDR3 is CASSDPFRVTDTQYF. For the CDR3, the DNA is TGCGCCAGCAGTGACCCCTTCAGGGTGACAGATACGCAGTATTTT.

The rearrangement links TRBV7-2 to TRBJ2-3; D call uncertain. Per the germline V gene, CDR1 is SGHTA and CDR2 is FQGNSA. The V end was cut by 1 base, the J end by 8 bases, with 7 bases between. The CDR3 consists of 12 residues. For the CDR3, the DNA is TGTGCCAGCAGCTTAGACGTCGGTACGCAGTATTTT. Translated, it gives CASSLDVGTQYF.

V usage is TRBV11-1 and J usage is TRBJ2-7, with 9 bases aligning to TRBD2. V lost 6 bases, J lost 7 bases, and 10 bases stayed unmatched. The CDR3 length is 14 residues. The germline V gene encodes CDR1 SGHAT and CDR2 FQDESV (reference sequence). CDR3 loop: CASRPGTSWGEQYF. The CDR3 nucleotides read TGTGCCAGCAGACCCGGGACTAGCTGGGGGGAGCAGTACTTC.